The 17 T cell receptor beta chains below were found in one sample sequenced in a study of blood T cells in healthy people across ages (dated by TCRdb to between 2015 and 2017). The library was built by means of 5' RACE. The sequencer listed for this sample is Illumina HiSeq 2500. A second PCR of 7 to 11 cycles was performed with a sample-barcoded 5' primer and a J-beta primer mix. Clones were called with MiXCR by TCRdb after fastp trimmed the public reads at Q25, and only in-frame beta chains were retained. Merged by CDR3 protein, the rows form single entries marked with the most common genes and DNA. A total of about 1.6 million distinct CDR3 sequences appear in this sample, roughly 32% of them only once. 11% of the sample belongs to the ten largest clones. Sequenced sample: blood. The origin of the receptors is a woman aged 25 to 45 in good health.

The chain carries TRBV7-9 and TRBJ1-1; possibly TRBD1 for D (5 bases). Germline loops: CDR1 SEHNR, CDR2 FQNEAQ (reference sequence). This CDR3 is built from 15 residues. Trimming left V 1 base short and J 5 bases short, with 14 bases between. This CDR3 is CASSLEEGSLTEAFF. As DNA, the CDR3 is TGTGCCAGCAGCTTAGAGGAGGGGAGCCTGACTGAAGCTTTCTTT. Supplemented by reference TRBV7-9 and TRBJ1-1, the full variable domain reads DTGVSQNPRHKITKRGQNVTFRCDPISEHNRLYWYRQTLGQGPEFLTYFQNEAQLEKSRLLSDRFSAERPKGSFSTLEIQRTEQGDSAMYLCASSLEEGSLTEAFFGQGTRLTVV.

V usage is TRBV20-1 and J usage is TRBJ1-6; 8 bases match TRBD1. The CDR3 is 14 residues long. V dropped 6 bases and J dropped 10; count of bases not matched to a gene: 11. Germline CDR1 is DFQATT and CDR2 is SNEGSKA (reference sequence). The chain's CDR3 is CSAPPRGPGSPLHF. The CDR3 bases are TGCAGTGCCCCTCCCAGGGGGCCGGGATCACCCCTCCACTTT.

This clonotype has ten or more counts. The chain employs TRBV6-2 or TRBV6-3 and TRBJ2-1; 10 bases match TRBD2. V gave up 3 bases and J gave up 10 bases; unmatched junction bases: 6. CDR1 and CDR2 from the germline V gene are MNHEY and SVGEGT. The CDR3 runs 14 residues. CDR3 coding DNA: TGTGCCAGCAGTTATAGCGGGAGGTCGGGGGAGCAGTTCTTC. Translated, it gives CASSYSGRSGEQFF.

The chain combines TRBV2 with TRBJ2-7; 9 bases line up with TRBD1. Matching the DNA end better, TRBJ2-5 makes the J call doubtful. This CDR3 is 14 amino acids long. The germline V gene encodes CDR1 SNHLY and CDR2 FYNNEI. The chain's CDR3 is CASSERDRVVTQYF. DNA of the CDR3: TGTGCCAGCAGTGAACGGGACAGGGTTGTGACCCAGTACTTC.

This clonotype showed up just a few times. The chain uses TRBV20-1 and TRBJ1-5; TRBD1 aligns across 7 bases. CDR1 DFQATT and CDR2 SNEGSKA come from the germline V gene (reference sequence). This CDR3 is built from 14 residues. J was trimmed by 2 bases and V by 0 bases; bases with no gene match: 1. The CDR3 DNA is TGCAGTGCTAGAGACGACAGGGGCAATCAGCCCCAGCATTTT. It is translated as CSARDDRGNQPQHF.

A note on this clonotype: This may be a read error: a much more frequent sequence differs by one nucleotide. V usage is TRBV12-3 or TRBV12-4 and J usage is TRBJ1-2, with D maybe TRBD1 (5 bases). The CDR3 runs 15 residues. CDR3 DNA: TGTGCCAGCAGTTTAAGCGACAGACCTAACTATGACTACACCTTC. Translation gives CASSLSDRPNYDYTF.

For this clonotype: A junction boundary mismatches the germline segment, possibly from a read error. The chain combines TRBV10-3 with TRBJ2-5; D is possibly TRBD2 (5 bases). The germline V gene has CDR1 ENHRY and CDR2 SYGVKD. This CDR3 is 14 amino acids long. CDR3 in amino acids: CSISESPSRETQYF. The CDR3 bases are TGTTCCATCAGTGAGTCGCCTAGCAGAGAGACCCAGTACTTC.

This chain links TRBV7-9 with TRBJ2-1, with TRBD2 matching over 9 bases. Per the germline V gene, CDR1 is SEHNR and CDR2 is FQNEAQ (reference sequence). This CDR3 region has 14 residues. V was pared by 1 base and J by 6 bases, with 1 base of the junction left unmatched. The CDR3 sequence is CASSLGGRVNEQFF. DNA for the CDR3: TGTGCCAGCAGCTTAGGCGGGAGGGTCAATGAGCAGTTCTTC.

To note about this clonotype: A much larger clone is a single base away; this may be a read error. The rearrangement joins TRBV5-1 to TRBJ1-4; no clear D. The length of the CDR3 is 15 residues. CDR1 is SGHRS and CDR2 is YFSETQ in the germline V gene. The CDR3 sequence is CASSLGRWDNGKLFF. Here the CDR3 DNA reads TGCGCCAGCAGCTTGGGGCGGTGGGATAATGGAAAACTGTTTTTT.

This clonotype appeared many times. The rearrangement links TRBV5-1 to TRBJ2-3, with D possibly TRBD1 on 6 matching bases. V shed 2 bases and J shed 3 bases, with 10 bases lying between them. This CDR3 comprises 14 residues. Germline CDR1 and CDR2: SGHRS and YFSETQ. DNA for the CDR3: TGCGCCAGCAGCTTTTACAGGGATACAGATACGCAGTATTTT. Its protein product is CASSFYRDTDTQYF.

The chain joins TRBV20-1 to TRBJ1-5; 8 bases fit TRBD1. Germline V gives CDR1 DFQATT, CDR2 SNEGSKA (reference sequence). This CDR3 has 18 amino acids. The ends lost 3 bases at V and 1 base at J; junction bases unmatched: 14. The CDR3 bases are TGCAGTGCTAGGTACGAGACAGGGGTCTACTTAAGCAATCAGCCCCAGCATTTT. Translating it yields CSARYETGVYLSNQPQHF.

The chain carries TRBV7-9 and TRBJ2-3; D may be TRBD1 or TRBD2 (5 bases each). Per the germline V gene, CDR1 is SEHNR and CDR2 is FQNEAQ (reference sequence). V was cut by 5 bases and J by 3 bases, with 18 bases left in between. CDR3 size: 16 residues. CDR3 DNA: TGTGCCAGCAGCCCCGGAGTTGGGGGAGCAACAGATACGCAGTATTTT. Its protein is CASSPGVGGATDTQYF.

The V call is TRBV28, the J call TRBJ2-5, with a tentative D call TRBD2 (5 bases). Trimming pared 4 bases from V and 4 bases from J, leaving 13 bases between. Germline V CDR1 and CDR2: MDHEN, SYDVKM. The CDR3 consists of 14 residues. The CDR3 here is CASSWAGMGETQYF. CDR3 DNA sequence: TGTGCCAGCAGTTGGGCGGGTATGGGAGAGACCCAGTACTTC.

This clonotype has just a few counts. V and J are TRBV10-2 and TRBJ2-3; a weak D match, TRBD2 (5 bases). This CDR3 has 16 residues. Germline CDR1 and CDR2: WSHSY and SAAADI. With 3 bases removed from V and 0 bases from J, the gap between germline ends came to 13 bases. The CDR3 nucleotides read TGCGCCAGCAGTGACCCGGGGAGCCGCAGCACAGATACGCAGTATTTT. Protein: CASSDPGSRSTDTQYF.

Only a few counts were recorded for this clonotype. V is TRBV29-1 and J is TRBJ1-4, with 11 bases fitting TRBD1. Germline assignment: CDR1 SQVTM and CDR2 ANQGSEA. The CDR3 is made up of 14 amino acids. The J segment lost 7 bases and the V segment lost 5 bases, leaving 6 bases of the junction unmatched. The CDR3 DNA follows: TGCAGCGTTTCTCCGGGGACAGGGGGTGAAAAACTGTTTTTT. Protein: CSVSPGTGGEKLFF.

The chain joins TRBV12-3 or TRBV12-4 to TRBJ1-2; 8 bases are a match to TRBD1. The V gene end was trimmed by 3 bases and the J gene end by 7 bases; junction bases not matched to a gene: 7. This CDR3 comprises 14 residues. The CDR3 bases are TGTGCCAGCAGTTTTCCGGGACAGGATTTTGGCTACACCTTC. Its protein product is CASSFPGQDFGYTF.

This clonotype was recorded a few times. The chain joins TRBV3-1 to TRBJ2-7; TRBD2 matches 12 bases. The V gene's germline CDR1 is LGHDT and CDR2 YNNKEL (reference sequence). The CDR3 covers 16 residues. V lost 3 bases and J lost 5; bases outside the gene matches: 8. CDR3 nucleotide sequence: TGTGCCAGCAGCCACGGTGGACTAGCGGGAAGGAACGAGCAGTACTTC. Protein product: CASSHGGLAGRNEQYF.